The following is a T cell receptor (beta chain) sequence with its context. What it binds is not known. The data belong to a study of T cell responses to AZD1222 COVID-19 vaccine. Study observations and caveats: Increased Spike-specific TCR breadth and depth were observed after two AZD1222 doses. Unmutated variant regions are reportedly the target of nearly half of TCRs that are spike-specific.

The protocol was immunoSEQ multiplex PCR, while the TCRdb copy is restricted to in-frame clones and leaves out a portion. The table shows 100,000 to 150,000 clones, with 90% occurring only once. This CDR3 has 15 residues. V dropped 2 bases and J dropped 0 bases, with 9 bases sitting between them. Per germline, CDR1 SGDLS and CDR2 YYNGEE. The sequence was collected from an adult in good health. Specimen: peripheral blood, collected on day 0 of AZD1222 vaccination. This chain uses TRBV9 with TRBJ1-3; D is unclear. CDR3 amino acids: CASSVQDLSGNTIYF. CDR3 coding DNA: TGTGCCAGCAGCGTCCAGGACCTCTCTGGAAACACCATATATTTT.